These T cell receptor beta chains were read from a single sample in a study of T cell responses to AZD1222 COVID-19 vaccine. Sequencing was performed with immunoSEQ multiplex PCR; in TCRdb, only in-frame clones are kept and a portion is missing. The data hold roughly 150,000 clones, with 92% observed a single time. Material: peripheral blood, obtained on day 0 of AZD1222 vaccination. These receptor sequences come from an adult in good health. Both conserved end residues are part of each CDR3. D genes are given only for firm matches. Not all rows give a size; the values are once, few, many and, for expanded clones, a class.

>16|TRBJ1-2|NA|TRBV7-2|NA
TGTGCCAGCAGCTTAGCACGACGGCGGGGGGACTATGGCTACACCTTC
CASSLARRRGDYGYTF
>12|TRBJ2-5|once|TRBV6-1|NA
TGTGCCAGCAGTGAACTTCAGGAGACCCAGTACTTC
CASSELQETQYF
>15|TRBJ1-2|NA|TRBV10-2|NA
TGCGCCAGCAGTGAGAAACAGAATATTAACTATGGCTACACCTTC
CASSEKQNINYGYTF
>14|TRBJ1-1|NA|TRBV18|NA
TGTGCCAGCTCGATCGGCCGGGGGAACACTGAAGCTTTCTTT
CASSIGRGNTEAFF
>15|TRBJ1-6|NA|TRBV4-3|TRBD1
TGCGCCAGCAGCCAAGATGCCAGGGGGGGTTCACCCCTCCACTTT
CASSQDARGGSPLHF
>11|TRBJ2-7|few|TRBV12-5|NA
TGTGCTAGTGGAGGGAGAAACGAGCAGTACTTC
CASGGRNEQYF
>16|TRBJ2-7|NA|TRBV3-1/TRBV3-2|NA
TGTGCCAGCAGCCAAGGGCTCCCAGCATTGCCCTACGAGCAGTACTTC
CASSQGLPALPYEQYF
>12|TRBJ1-2|NA|TRBV12-3/TRBV12-4|NA
TGTGCATCCAACCGGGACGCTTATGGCTACACCTTC
CASNRDAYGYTF
>13|TRBJ1-3|once|TRBV27|NA
TGTGCCAGCAGTTTAATTGGGGGGAACACCATATATTTT
CASSLIGGNTIYF
>15|TRBJ1-5|NA|TRBV7-3|NA
TGTGCCAGCAGCTTAACGGCCAGGAACAATCAGCCCCAGCATTTT
CASSLTARNNQPQHF
>13|TRBJ2-5|NA|TRBV19|NA
TGTGCCAGTACACCGAGGGGGAAAGAGACCCAGTACTTC
CASTPRGKETQYF
>15|TRBJ2-7|NA|TRBV5-8|NA
TGTGCCAGCAGCTTGGGGTCTCGGGCCACCTACGAGCAGTACTTC
CASSLGSRATYEQYF
>15|TRBJ1-4|NA|TRBV5-5|TRBD1
TGTGCCAGCAGCTCAACCGGGACAGGGGTTGAAAAACTGTTTTTT
CASSSTGTGVEKLFF
>16|TRBJ2-5|NA|TRBV6-1|TRBD2
TGTGCCAGCAGTGAAAGACTAGCGGGAGGTAGAGAGACCCAGTACTTC
CASSERLAGGRETQYF
>15|TRBJ2-7|NA|TRBV3-1/TRBV3-2|TRBD1
TGTGCCAGCAGCCCCCACGAGGGGGCGGAGTACGAGCAGTACTTC
CASSPHEGAEYEQYF
>20|TRBJ1-6|NA|TRBV7-8|TRBD1
TGTGCCAGCAGCTTAGCGGCCGGGACAGGGGGCGCGATTAATAATTCACCCCTCCACTTT
CASSLAAGTGGAINNSPLHF
>14|TRBJ2-5|NA|TRBV9|NA
TGTGCCAGCAGCGTACGGCCGACTCAAGAGACCCAGTACTTC
CASSVRPTQETQYF
>15|TRBJ1-1|NA|TRBV21-1|NA
TGTGCCAGCAGCACCCTGAAACTCCGGGACACTGAAGCTTTCTTT
CASSTLKLRDTEAFF
>14|TRBJ1-4|NA|TRBV14|NA
TGTGCCAGCGCGCCCGGGACTCGCGCAACTAAACTGTTTTTT
CASAPGTRATKLFF
>13|TRBJ2-2|NA|TRBV30|NA
TGTGCCTGGAGGGCGGGGAACACCGGGGAGCTGTTTTTT
CAWRAGNTGELFF
>13|TRBJ1-1|NA|TRBV12-3/TRBV12-4|NA
TGTGCCAGCAGTTTCTCGGGGAGAACTGAAGCTTTCTTT
CASSFSGRTEAFF
>15|TRBJ1-2|NA|TRBV12-5|NA
TGTGCTAGTGGTTTGGAAATGGGGACGGTCTATGGCTACACCTTC
CASGLEMGTVYGYTF
>16|TRBJ2-2|NA|TRBV30|NA
TGTGCCTGGAGTGCGGGGGCGGGAGAGTACACCGGGGAGCTGTTTTTT
CAWSAGAGEYTGELFF
>16|TRBJ1-3|NA|TRBV12-5|NA
TGTGCTAGTGGTTTGGTCCCCGGACAGCGCAGAAACACCATATATTTT
CASGLVPGQRRNTIYF
>13|TRBJ1-5|NA|TRBV6-6|NA
TGTGCCAGCACCAAAAATAGCAATCAGCCCCAGCATTTT
CASTKNSNQPQHF
>16|TRBJ1-6|NA|TRBV7-9|NA
TGTGCCAGCAGCTTAGGTGTCAGTCCTTACAATTCACCCCTCCACTTT
CASSLGVSPYNSPLHF
>14|TRBJ2-3|once|TRBV11-3|NA
TGTGCCAGCAGCTTGGCTAGCGTAACAGATACGCAGTATTTT
CASSLASVTDTQYF
>13|TRBJ2-7|NA|TRBV19|NA
TGTGCCAGTAGTACAAACCGGGGCGGCGAGCAGTACTTC
CASSTNRGGEQYF
>17|TRBJ2-2|NA|TRBV4-1|NA
TGCGCCAGCAGCCAAGAAGGGCCCCCGGCGAACACCGGGGAGCTGTTTTTT
CASSQEGPPANTGELFF
>16|TRBJ2-1|NA|TRBV24-1|NA
TGTGCCACCAGCGACCGTTCCGGGAGATCCTACAATGAGCAGTTCTTC
CATSDRSGRSYNEQFF
>16|TRBJ1-2|NA|TRBV7-2|NA
TGTGCCAGCAGCCAGGCAGGGAGGCTAGCTAACTATGGCTACACCTTC
CASSQAGRLANYGYTF
>15|TRBJ1-2|NA|TRBV7-8|NA
TGTGCCAGCAGCCTCCGACCATGGGGGGACTATGGCTACACCTTC
CASSLRPWGDYGYTF
>16|TRBJ2-1|NA|TRBV5-1|NA
TGCGCCAGCAGCCCAGGACAGCCTAGCTCCTACAATGAGCAGTTCTTC
CASSPGQPSSYNEQFF
>15|TRBJ1-1|NA|TRBV30|TRBD1
TGTGCCTGGAGCCTAGGGGGACAGGCCCCCCAGGGAGCTTTCTTT
CAWSLGGQAPQGAFF
>13|TRBJ2-2|NA|TRBV5-1|TRBD1
TGCGCCAGCAGCAGGGACAGGACCGGGGAGCTGTTTTTT
CASSRDRTGELFF
>15|TRBJ1-5|NA|TRBV6-2/TRBV6-3|NA
TGTGCCAGCAGTTACGGCGGGTTTAGCAATCAGCCCCAGCATTTT
CASSYGGFSNQPQHF
>12|TRBJ2-5|NA|TRBV30|NA
TGTGCCTGGAGCCCCGGGACGGAGACCCAGTACTTC
CAWSPGTETQYF
>14|TRBJ1-1|NA|TRBV19|NA
TGTGCCAGTAGTAATCCTAGTCGGTACACTGAAGCTTTCTTT
CASSNPSRYTEAFF
>13|TRBJ2-7|NA|TRBV28|TRBD1
TGTGCCACCAAGACAGGGGGGCCCTACGAGCAGTACTTC
CATKTGGPYEQYF
>16|TRBJ2-2|NA|TRBV6-5|TRBD2
TGTGCCAGCAGTTCCCCAGCGGGGACGGCCACCGGGGAGCTGTTTTTT
CASSSPAGTATGELFF
>14|TRBJ2-4|NA|TRBV6-2/TRBV6-3|NA
TGTGCCAGCAGTTGGACATTAGCCAAAAACATTCAGTACTTC
CASSWTLAKNIQYF
>12|TRBJ1-2|NA|TRBV27|NA
TGTGCCAGCAGTACCCAGGGTTTCTCCTACACCTTC
CASSTQGFSYTF
>18|TRBJ2-7|NA|TRBV3-1/TRBV3-2|TRBD1
TGTGCCAGCAGCCAAGATGGATGGTCGGGACAGGGGGCTTTCGAGCAGTACTTC
CASSQDGWSGQGAFEQYF
>14|TRBJ1-2|NA|TRBV9|NA
TGTGCCAGCAGCGTAGAGATGGACCTTAAGGGACACACCTTC
CASSVEMDLKGHTF
>16|TRBJ2-7|once|TRBV19|TRBD2
TGTGCCAGTAGTATAGGTCGCGCGGGAGTTGCCGACGAGCAGTACTTC
CASSIGRAGVADEQYF
>16|TRBJ2-2|NA|TRBV11-3|NA
TGTGCCAGCAGCTCCGCTTCGGGACTTTTAACCGGGGAGCTGTTTTTT
CASSSASGLLTGELFF
>19|TRBJ2-1|NA|TRBV12-5|TRBD2
TGTGCTAGTGGTTTGGTACCCGCCTTGGGACTAGCGGTTTACAATGAGCAGTTCTTC
CASGLVPALGLAVYNEQFF
>14|TRBJ1-5|NA|TRBV30|NA
TGTGCCTGGGGTCCGGGACATCTCAATCAGCCCCAGCATTTT
CAWGPGHLNQPQHF
>14|TRBJ2-7|NA|TRBV19|TRBD1
TGTGCCAGTAGTCGACAGGGCCTACTTTACGAGCAGTACTTC
CASSRQGLLYEQYF
>15|TRBJ2-3|once|TRBV5-1|NA
TGCGCCAGCAGCTTACAGGGCGCTAGCACAGATACGCAGTATTTT
CASSLQGASTDTQYF
>14|TRBJ2-5|NA|TRBV5-1|NA
TGCGCCAGCAGCTCAACACGAAACCAAGAGACCCAGTACTTC
CASSSTRNQETQYF
>14|TRBJ1-5|once|TRBV18|TRBD1
TGTGCCAGCTCACAACAGGGGGCAGATCAGCCCCAGCATTTT
CASSQQGADQPQHF
>15|TRBJ2-3|once|TRBV19|NA
TGTGCCAGTAGTATACAGAGGTCCCCGACAGATACGCAGTATTTT
CASSIQRSPTDTQYF
>15|TRBJ2-7|NA|TRBV14|NA
TGTGCCAGCAGCCCGAAAAAACACAACTCCTACGAGCAGTACTTC
CASSPKKHNSYEQYF
>15|TRBJ2-7|few|TRBV7-6|NA
TGTGCCAGCAGCCCGAGGACAGAATCTTACTACGAGCAGTACTTC
CASSPRTESYYEQYF
>16|TRBJ1-2|NA|TRBV19|TRBD1
TGTGCCAGTAGTATCGGCGGGACAGGGGATAACTATGGCTACACCTTC
CASSIGGTGDNYGYTF
>12|TRBJ1-2|NA|TRBV27|NA
TGTGCCAGTAAGACGGAAGGACTTGGCTACACCTTC
CASKTEGLGYTF